The next 20 T cell receptor beta chains were all read from a single sample in a study of follicular helper T cells after annual influenza vaccination. The time point is: 2015-2016 season, 7 days after influenza vaccination. Generated by immunoSEQ multiplex PCR, the TCRdb table keeps only in-frame clones and is missing some. The sample holds around 7,000 clones; around 82% are singletons and the top ten take over 1.1%. Sample: CXCR5- memory CD4+ T cells sorted from blood, taken 7 days after influenza vaccination. The source is an adult who received the influenza vaccine.

The chain combines TRBV28 with TRBJ2-1, with 14 positions matching TRBD2. Trimming cost V 3 bases and J 7 bases; bases outside gene matches: 5. This CDR3 comprises 16 residues. CDR1 MDHEN and CDR2 SYDVKM come from the germline V gene. The CDR3, as DNA: TGTGCCAGCAGTTTGGTGACTAGCGGGAGGGGGAATGAGCAGTTCTTC. It encodes CASSLVTSGRGNEQFF. Full variable domain (missing parts from reference TRBV28 and TRBJ2-1): DVKVTQSSRYLVKRTGEKVFLECVQDMDHENMFWYRQDPGLGLRLIYFSYDVKMKEKGDIPEGYSVSREKKERFSLILESASTNQTSMYLCASSLVTSGRGNEQFFGPGTRLTVL.

This clone was observed a few times. The chain combines TRBV6-1 with TRBJ1-3; possibly TRBD1 for D (5 bases). V dropped 0 bases and J dropped 8 bases, with 11 bases sitting between them. Germline CDR1 is MNHNS and CDR2 is SASEGT. CDR3 size: 14 residues. The chain's CDR3 is CASSEASAGHTIYF. In nucleotides, the CDR3 is TGTGCCAGCAGTGAAGCTTCGGCAGGGCACACCATATATTTT.

This clone is a singleton in its sample. The chain employs TRBV7-8 and TRBJ2-7; 7 bases are shared with TRBD2. Germline V gene sequence: CDR1 SGHVS, CDR2 FQNEAQ. This CDR3 is built from 14 residues. Trimming removed 1 base from V and 1 base from J; junction bases left unmatched: 1. CDR3 in amino acids: CASSLGGGSYEQYF. CDR3 DNA sequence: TGTGCCAGCAGCTTAGGGGGGGGGTCCTACGAGCAGTACTTC.

This chain connects TRBV7-3 to TRBJ2-5; the match to TRBD2 covers 8 bases. The CDR3 runs to 14 residues. Trimming removed 5 bases from V and 4 bases from J; junction bases left unmatched: 6. CDR1 SGHTA and CDR2 FQGTGA come from the germline V gene. In DNA, the CDR3 is TGTGCCAGCAGCCCGGGAGGGAGGGGAGAGACCCAGTACTTC. This encodes CASSPGGRGETQYF.

V gene TRBV30 combines with J gene TRBJ1-1, with TRBD1 as a possible D gene (5 bases). The V and J ends lost 5 bases and 1 base respectively, with 14 bases between them. Germline V gives CDR1 GTSNPN, CDR2 SVGIG (reference sequence). The length of the CDR3 is 14 residues. The CDR3 sequence is CAWGDGGTNTEAFF. The CDR3 nucleotides read TGTGCCTGGGGGGATGGGGGGACGAACACTGAAGCTTTCTTT.

This clone has just a few counts. V usage is TRBV6-6 and J usage is TRBJ1-2, with D unresolved. The germline CDR1 and CDR2 sequences are MNHNY and SVGAGI (reference sequence). V shed 10 bases and J shed 0 bases, with 9 bases lying between them. The CDR3 runs 12 residues. CDR3 in amino acids: CATEGTNYGYTF. CDR3 nucleotides: TGTGCCACCGAAGGGACTAACTATGGCTACACCTTC.

This clone was observed a few times. The chain recombines TRBV5-5 with TRBJ2-7; TRBD1 might be the D (6 bases). The CDR3 is 13 amino acids. The ends were cut back, 3 bases at V and 3 bases at J, with 10 bases in the middle. The germline V gene has CDR1 SGHKS and CDR2 YYEKEE (reference sequence). The CDR3 bases are TGTGCCAGCAGCTGGGGGCCCAGCTACGAGCAGTACTTC. It translates to CASSWGPSYEQYF.

The rearrangement links TRBV7-2 to TRBJ2-7; 7 bases are shared with TRBD2. Unmatched junction bases numbered 10, after V lost 5 bases and J lost 0 bases. This CDR3 is built from 16 residues. CDR1 and CDR2 (germline): SGHTA, FQGNSA. The CDR3 protein is CASSGDGRGTSYEQYF. In nucleotides, the CDR3 is TGTGCCAGCAGCGGAGACGGGCGGGGGACCTCCTACGAGCAGTACTTC.

The rearrangement joins TRBV5-1 to TRBJ2-6, with D perhaps matching TRBD1 or TRBD2 (5 bases each). The V gene lost 4 bases and the J gene lost 1 base, with 15 bases spanning the gap. Germline assignment: CDR1 SGHRS and CDR2 YFSETQ. The CDR3 runs 17 residues. CDR3 coding DNA: TGCGCCAGCAGCCATCAATCGAGGGGTTCTGGGGCCAACGTCCTGACTTTC. Translation gives CASSHQSRGSGANVLTF.

This chain connects TRBV11-2 to TRBJ1-6; TRBD1 is a possible D gene (5 bases). The germline V gene encodes CDR1 SGHAT and CDR2 FQNNGV. Trimming took 5 bases from V and 7 from J, leaving 12 bases between them. The CDR3 runs 14 residues. This CDR3 is CASSPGTANSPLHF. The CDR3, as DNA: TGTGCCAGCAGCCCCGGGACTGCAAATTCACCCCTCCACTTT.

This chain connects TRBV4-2 to TRBJ1-1; maybe TRBD1 (5 bases). Trimming cost V 4 bases and J 3 bases, with 12 bases left between them. The CDR3 consists of 14 residues. Germline assignment: CDR1 LGHNA and CDR2 YNFKEQ. The CDR3 loop is CASSPSQDHTEAFF. The CDR3, as DNA: TGTGCCAGCAGCCCCTCACAGGACCACACTGAAGCTTTCTTT.

The J gene is TRBJ2-3, the V gene TRBV11-2, with D possibly TRBD2 on 5 matching bases. The CDR3 loop spans 16 amino acids. V lost 1 base to trimming and J lost 2 bases, with 13 bases between them. From germline, CDR1 is SGHAT and CDR2 FQNNGV. CDR3 protein: CASSLVAGLTTDTQYF. CDR3 coding DNA: TGTGCCAGCAGCTTAGTGGCGGGCCTCACCACAGATACGCAGTATTTT.

The chain carries TRBV6-6 and TRBJ1-3; weak D call: TRBD1 (5 bases). CDR1 and CDR2 (germline): MNHNY, SVGAGI (reference sequence). The V end was cut by 6 bases, the J end by 1 base, with 13 bases between. CDR3 length: 15 amino acids. For the CDR3, the DNA is TGTGCCAGCAGGCCCGATCAGGGATCTGGAAACACCATATATTTT. Protein: CASRPDQGSGNTIYF.

CDR3 nucleotides: TGTGCCAGCGGACGCAGGGCCAACGCTGAAGCTTTCTTT. Protein: CASGRRANAEAFF. The J gene is TRBJ1-1, the V gene TRBV28; D possibly corresponds to TRBD1 (5 bases). Germline V gives CDR1 MDHEN, CDR2 SYDVKM. The CDR3 consists of 13 residues. V was cut by 8 bases and J by 6 bases, with 16 bases left in between.

The V and J genes are TRBV7-2 and TRBJ2-1; 12 bases line up with TRBD2. V was clipped by 5 bases and J by 12 bases; unmatched bases: 14. Per the germline V gene, CDR1 is SGHTA and CDR2 is FQGNSA. The CDR3 extends over 16 amino acids. Written as DNA, the CDR3 is TGTGCCAGCAGCACCCTAGCGGGAGGGCCGCTCTCTGGGCAGTTCTTC. This gives the protein CASSTLAGGPLSGQFF.

There are a few counts of this clone. The gene calls are TRBV19 and TRBJ1-5; D gene unclear. Trimming stripped 8 bases from V and 2 bases from J, with 7 bases between. Germline V lookup: CDR1 LNHDA, CDR2 SQIVND (reference sequence). The CDR3 is made up of 12 amino acids. The CDR3 sequence: CASAQGNQPQHF. The DNA of the CDR3 is TGTGCCAGTGCCCAGGGCAATCAGCCCCAGCATTTT.

The chain has TRBV5-5 and TRBJ1-5, with 10 nucleotides matching TRBD1. Looked up from germline, CDR1 is SGHKS and CDR2 is YYEKEE (reference sequence). CDR3 length: 17 residues. V gave up 1 base and J gave up 6 bases; unmatched junction bases: 10. CDR3 sequence reads: CASSLSGTGASGQPQHF. As DNA, the CDR3 is TGTGCCAGCAGCTTGTCGGGGACAGGGGCGTCTGGTCAGCCCCAGCATTTT.

Comment on this clone: One end of the junction does not line up with germline, which may come from a read error. The chain is built from TRBV19 and TRBJ2-1, with 9 bases identical to TRBD2. CDR3 length: 14 amino acids. In germline, CDR1 is LNHDA, CDR2 SQIVND (reference sequence). The CDR3 here is CASWRGGGAWQVVF. The CDR3 DNA reads TGTGCCAGTTGGCGCGGCGGGGGGGCCTGGCAGGTGGTCTTC.

This clone was seen a handful of times. This chain uses TRBV4-2 with TRBJ2-1; 11 nucleotides align to TRBD2. Germline V gives CDR1 LGHNA, CDR2 YNFKEQ. The V gene end was trimmed by 0 bases and the J gene end by 7 bases; junction bases not matched to a gene: 5. The CDR3 spans 16 residues. The CDR3 region has the DNA TGTGCCAGCAGCCAAGAACTAGCGGGAGCGGGTAATGAGCAGTTCTTC. Its translation: CASSQELAGAGNEQFF.

This clone was recorded only once. The genes are TRBV5-4 and TRBJ2-1, with 16 bases matching TRBD2. Germline-derived CDR1 and CDR2 are SGHNT and YYREEE (reference sequence). The CDR3 runs to 19 residues. The V and J ends lost 3 bases and 0 bases, in that order; junction bases with no gene match: 6. The CDR3 sequence is CASSSKGLAGGSSYNEQFF. In DNA, the CDR3 is TGTGCCAGCAGCTCTAAGGGACTAGCGGGAGGGAGCTCCTACAATGAGCAGTTCTTC.